This T cell receptor (beta chain) was obtained from a study of blood T cell repertoires in COVID-19 (dated by TCRdb to 2020 to 2021). Context from the whole study: Samples from collaborators originated in the United States, Italy and Spain and spanned both the acute and convalescent phases of COVID-19. Where HLA class I and class II types were available, the types were taken from metadata supplied by the sample provider, not from assay-based typing. The repertoires were made available in a free public database intended to serve as a resource for research on the immune response to SARS-CoV-2. Sample metadata almost always included a de-identified subject ID, COVID-19 status, age in years and sex. Samples came from the ongoing ImmuneRACE study (first 160 participants) plus 1,254 subjects from 6 global collaborators. Deeply sampled blood TCRbeta repertoires from subjects exposed to, actively infected with, or recovered from COVID-19 were included in the dataset. The prospective study material was composed of cDNA or gDNA derived from T cells, B-cell-depleted T cells, or PBMCs. The paper's findings and limits, for the study overall: How much clinical and demographic metadata was included differed by source and by participant, and the metadata was provided uncurated.

A second Seattle source provided samples from volunteer blood donors who had recovered from COVID-19. Whole blood was collected in K2EDTA tubes by collaborating institutions according to the institutions' own protocols. For TCRbeta analysis, collaborators shipped samples in one of three forms: frozen whole blood, isolated PBMCs, or DNA extracted from either of those sample types. As to this clone: This clone's antigen is unknown. The sample holds no much larger clone one base away, and base qualities are not on file.

TCRbeta CDR3 regions were amplified from genomic DNA by means of the immunoSEQ Assay, a bias-controlled multiplex PCR. In the original analysis: Nucleated cell counts per sample were estimated from amplification of reference gene primers within the assay. To quantify the absolute abundance of each unique TCRbeta CDR3 rearrangement, sequence reads were collapsed and filtered. Productive Simpson clonality was computed per sample as the square root of Simpson's diversity index over productive rearrangements. Entries here come from immuneACCESS through TCRdb and include only in-frame sequences with V and J called. Some clones fail to appear in such tables; in the studies checked, an unresolved V gene covers under half of the shortfall, and the cause of the remainder is unknown. V and J calls and clone size come straight from that table; D and trimming were deduced from the DNA. This sample gives around 300,000 clones in total; around nine tenths of them show up just once. The ten largest clones represent 0.94% of the sample.

Counted from cysteine to phenylalanine, this CDR3 has 16 amino acids. Solely the CDR3 DNA is kept, with 48 bases framed from the first base. A distance of 12 bases separates the germline ends of V and J, which lose 0 bases and 0 bases respectively. Sequences SGHNT (CDR1) and YYREEE (CDR2) are obtained from the germline V gene (reference sequence). Sequenced: peripheral blood. This TCR was sampled from a middle-aged woman who had recovered from COVID-19. Recombination linked TRBV5-4 to TRBJ2-5; matching of 5 bases hints at TRBD2 as the D gene. The encoded CDR3 is CASSLVASPYQETQYF. The DNA reads TGTGCCAGCAGCTTGGTGGCTAGCCCGTACCAAGAGACCCAGTACTTC.